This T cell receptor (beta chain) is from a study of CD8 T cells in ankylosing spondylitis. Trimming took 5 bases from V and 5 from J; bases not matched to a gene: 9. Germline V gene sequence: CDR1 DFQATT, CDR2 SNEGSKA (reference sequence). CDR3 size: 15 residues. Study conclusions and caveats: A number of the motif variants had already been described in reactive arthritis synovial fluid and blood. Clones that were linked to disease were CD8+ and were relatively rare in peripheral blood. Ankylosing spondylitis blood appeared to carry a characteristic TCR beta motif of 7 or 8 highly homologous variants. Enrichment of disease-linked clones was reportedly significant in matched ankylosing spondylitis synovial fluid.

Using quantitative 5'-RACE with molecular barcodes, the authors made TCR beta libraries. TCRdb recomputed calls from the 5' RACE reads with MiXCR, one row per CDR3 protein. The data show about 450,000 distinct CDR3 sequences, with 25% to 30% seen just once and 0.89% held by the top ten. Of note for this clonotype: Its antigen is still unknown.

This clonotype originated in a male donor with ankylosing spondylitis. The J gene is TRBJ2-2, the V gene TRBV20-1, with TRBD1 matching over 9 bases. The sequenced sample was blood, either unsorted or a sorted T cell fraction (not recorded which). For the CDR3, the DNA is TGCAGTGCTGGTTTACAGGGGGCTGAAACCGGGGAGCTGTTTTTT. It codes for CSAGLQGAETGELFF.